The clone carrying this TCR beta chain was found a few times. Its matching antigen is unknown. This sample is drawn from a study of response to subunit inactivated influenza vaccine. In TCRdb, the RT-PCR reads were re-called with MiXCR into one record per CDR3 protein. The sample shows 500,000 to 600,000 distinct CDR3 sequences, under 9% of them seen only once. Study results and caveats: The authors suggested that every seasonal influenza vaccination recruits few new T cells.

V lost 4 bases and J 2 bases, leaving 5 bases between the germline ends. Germline V gene lookup returns CDR1 SEHNR and CDR2 FQNEAQ (reference sequence). CDR3 length: 13 residues. The chain couples TRBV7-9 to TRBJ2-2; D is uncertain. Here the sequenced sample was PBMCs from blood, taken roughly 24 months after vaccination. This clonotype was obtained from a man between 50 and 69 years old who received an inactivated influenza vaccine. The CDR3 nucleotides read TGTGCCAGCAGCTCTATCAACACCGGGGAGCTGTTTTTT. Its translation is CASSSINTGELFF.